The 8 T cell receptor beta chains in this list originate from one sample, sequenced in a study of blood T cell repertoires in COVID-19. The method was immunoSEQ multiplex PCR; TCRdb's version includes in-frame clones alone and lacks a portion of them. The sample yields 120,000 or so clones, approximately 80% seen once. Material: peripheral blood. These receptors originate from a human donor in a cohort sampled during active COVID-19.

Concerning this clone: Other DNA sequences in the sample encode the same CDR3. The V call is TRBV28, the J call TRBJ2-5; 8 nucleotides agree with TRBD1. The J segment lost 5 bases and the V segment lost 4 bases, leaving 12 bases of the junction unmatched. The CDR3 runs 16 residues. Germline loops: CDR1 MDHEN, CDR2 SYDVKM. CDR3: CASSYPGQVHEETQYF. Written as DNA, the CDR3 is TGTGCCAGCAGTTACCCGGGACAGGTGCATGAGGAGACCCAGTACTTC.

The chain couples TRBV10-2 to TRBJ1-4; 8 bases fit TRBD1. Germline lookup yields CDR1 WSHSY and CDR2 SAAADI. The CDR3 is 15 residues long. Germline trimming cut 0 bases from V and 6 bases from J; bases unmatched to any gene: 3. CDR3 residues: CASSESGTGDEKLFF. CDR3 nucleotides: TGCGCCAGCAGTGAGTCCGGGACAGGTGATGAAAAACTGTTTTTT.

The rearrangement joins TRBV9 to TRBJ1-1, with a weak D call TRBD1 (6 bases). Trimming pared 3 bases from V and 7 bases from J, leaving 13 bases between. Germline V gene lookup returns CDR1 SGDLS and CDR2 YYNGEE. This CDR3 region has 13 residues. CDR3 amino acids: CASSATGRGEAFF. In DNA, the CDR3 is TGTGCCAGCAGCGCGACAGGTCGGGGTGAAGCTTTCTTT.

The chain is built from TRBV6-5 and TRBJ2-7, with TRBD1 matching over 7 bases. V trimming: 8 bases; J trimming: 2 bases; junction bases outside the gene matches: 9. The CDR3 spans 14 residues. Germline-derived CDR1 and CDR2 are MNHEY and SVGAGI. CDR3 DNA: TGTGCCAGCGGACCAGGACAGGCGACCTACGAGCAGTACTTC. This encodes CASGPGQATYEQYF.

V usage is TRBV18 and J usage is TRBJ1-1; no reliable D call. Trimming took 3 bases from V and 1 from J, leaving 6 bases between them. This CDR3 region has 13 residues. CDR1 KGHSH and CDR2 LQKENI come from the germline V gene. The CDR3 bases are TGTGCCAGCTCACCCGACAAGAACACTGAAGCTTTCTTT. This codes for CASSPDKNTEAFF.

The chain has TRBV29-1 and TRBJ1-2; a weak D match, TRBD1 (6 bases). V was pared by 6 bases and J by 8 bases, with 16 bases between. The V gene's germline CDR1 is SQVTM and CDR2 ANQGSEA. The CDR3 contains 12 residues. DNA of the CDR3: TGCAGCGTGGCCGGGGGGGCAGACGGCTACACCTTC. As protein: CSVAGGADGYTF.

This rearrangement joins TRBV6-1 to TRBJ2-7; TRBD1 matches 8 bases. Germline trimming cut 3 bases from V and 2 bases from J; bases unmatched to any gene: 6. The CDR3 spans 15 residues. Germline CDR1 MNHNS, CDR2 SASEGT. CDR3 nucleotide sequence: TGTGCCAGCAGTGAGCAGACAGGGGTCCCCTACGAGCAGTACTTC. Its translation: CASSEQTGVPYEQYF.

The chain links TRBV5-4 to TRBJ1-4; 7 bases line up with TRBD1. The CDR3 sequence is 15 residues long. Per germline, CDR1 SGHNT and CDR2 YYREEE (reference sequence). After removal of 4 bases from V and 5 bases from J, the junction contained 8 bases not matched to a gene. The CDR3 protein is CASSRQGDLNEKLFF. CDR3 bases: TGTGCCAGCAGCCGCCAGGGGGATTTAAATGAAAAACTGTTTTTT.